This TCR beta chain was sequenced during a study of OX40 agonist ivuxolimab in advanced cancers. Sequencing used immunoSEQ multiplex PCR; TCRdb keeps in-frame clones, though not all of them. The sample shows 71,000 or so clones, about 81% of them seen only once. Germline V gene data show CDR1 as SGHTA and CDR2 as FQGNSA. V lost 1 base, J lost 0 bases, and 7 bases lay in between. The CDR3 loop spans 16 amino acids. V and J are TRBV7-2 and TRBJ2-6; D unclear. The source is an adult with an advanced solid tumor such as melanoma, head and neck, liver or kidney cancer. The source was CD4+ or CD8+ T cells sorted from blood, collected in a trial of the OX40 agonist ivuxolimab. CDR3 DNA sequence: TGTGCCAGCAGCTTAGAGATTCGCTCTGGGGCCAACGTCCTGACTTTC. The encoded protein is CASSLEIRSGANVLTF.